This T cell receptor (beta chain) was profiled in a study of shared clonotypes between healthy human individuals. Naive CD8 cells, CD45RO-negative and positively selected for CCR7, excluded terminally differentiated effector memory CD45RA+ cells. All participating donors were Caucasian adults from Nashville, Tennessee. Generated by immunoSEQ multiplex PCR, the TCRdb table keeps only in-frame clones and is missing some. This repertoire shows about 680,000 clones, about 90% found once; its top ten account for nearly 25%. V was trimmed by 1 base and J by 4 bases, leaving 6 bases between them. The CDR3 has 13 amino acids. Germline CDR1 and CDR2: SGHTA and FQGTGA.

The sequenced material came from naive CD8+ T cells sorted from blood. This receptor was obtained from a man aged 25 to 40 in good health. This sequence joins TRBV7-3 and TRBJ2-3; D call uncertain. For the CDR3, the DNA is TGTGCCAGCAGCTTAATTAGCCCAGATACGCAGTATTTT. As protein: CASSLISPDTQYF.